This section outlines one T cell receptor (beta chain) sequence together with its context. Its cognate antigen is unknown. Combining iRepertoire HTBI primers with Arm-PCR of CDR3 regions, the authors built TCR beta libraries. TCRdb reanalysed the multiplex PCR reads using MiXCR and keeps one entry per CDR3 protein. The sample shows 440,000 or so distinct CDR3 sequences, about 15% of them seen only once. CDR3 size: 16 residues. J was trimmed by 2 bases and V by 0 bases; bases with no gene match: 4. CDR1 and CDR2 from the germline V gene are PRHDT and FYEKMQ (reference sequence). This record comes from a study of regulatory T cells in long-lasting Graves disease. Study conclusions and caveats: Persistent disease samples used TRBV28, TRBJ1-2 and TRBJ2-5 preferentially. The persistent group shared some 2,700 public clonotypes, more than the 966 shared by new patients.

Time point in this sample: newly diagnosed GD, antithyroid drugs for less than 3 months. TCR sequences were obtained from RNA taken from PBMCs. This same sample was also part of a study on T cells in Graves' hyperthyroidism and ophthalmopathy. That source reports: The study used the HTBI primer set for a first-round RT-PCR of the TCR CDR3.

The chain links TRBV13 to TRBJ2-1, with 7 bases identical to TRBD2. The source is a woman in her thirties with Graves disease. The sequenced sample was peripheral blood mononuclear cells (PBMCs), obtained at new diagnosis, from a patient treated with antithyroid drugs. The CDR3 DNA is TGTGCCAGCAGCTTAGGTGGCGGGAGCACCTACAATGAGCAGTTCTTC. Its translation: CASSLGGGSTYNEQFF. The complete variable domain, with remaining parts taken from reference TRBV13 and TRBJ2-1, reads AAGVIQSPRHLIKEKRETATLKCYPIPRHDTVYWYQQGPGQDPQFLISFYEKMQSDKGSIPDRFSAQQFSDYHSELNMSSLELGDSALYFCASSLGGGSTYNEQFFGPGTRLTVL.